A selection of T cell receptor beta chains follows, all from one sample in a study of T cells in pancreatic ductal adenocarcinoma. Only in-frame clones appear in the TCRdb table, and some are missing; sequencing was by immunoSEQ multiplex PCR. The sample carries roughly 9,500 clones, roughly 90% recorded once. Sequenced: PBMCs. All receptors come from a human donor with pancreatic ductal adenocarcinoma. Each CDR3 is given with its conserved first and last residue. The D gene is left open where the match is weak. Size is stated for part of the rows, as once, few or many counts, or as a class when the clone is expanded.

v_gene	d_gene	j_gene	abundance	CDR3nt	CDR3aa
TRBV7-3	.	TRBJ2-1	.	TGTGCCAGCAGCTTGGCAGGGTATCCCTACAATGAGCAGTTCTTC	CASSLAGYPYNEQFF
TRBV19	.	TRBJ2-4	once	TGTGCCAGTAGTAAGTGGGGCCGCAAAAACATTCAGTACTTC	CASSKWGRKNIQYF
TRBV27	TRBD1	TRBJ2-7	.	TGTGCCAGCAGCCGGGACAGGGGACCTTACGAGCAGTACTTC	CASSRDRGPYEQYF
TRBV11-2	TRBD1	TRBJ1-2	.	TGTGCCAGCAGCTTAGGGGGACAGGGGTATGGCTACACCTTC	CASSLGGQGYGYTF
TRBV19	.	TRBJ1-5	.	TGTGCCAGTACCTCCAACAGGGACCAGCCCCAGCATTTT	CASTSNRDQPQHF
TRBV28	.	TRBJ2-4	once	TGTGCCAGCAGTTTAATCGCGGAACCCAAAAACATTCAGTACTTC	CASSLIAEPKNIQYF
TRBV27	.	TRBJ2-3	.	TGTGCCAGCAGTACTCCTGCCTCGTTGAGAAGCACAGATACGCAGTATTTT	CASSTPASLRSTDTQYF
TRBV5-1	TRBD1	TRBJ2-5	.	TGCGCCAGCAGCTTGGTCACGGGACAGAGCCAAGAGACCCAGTACTTC	CASSLVTGQSQETQYF
TRBV18	TRBD1	TRBJ2-5	.	TGTGCCAGCTCACCCCGAGACAGGGGACGGTTAGAGACCCAGTACTTC	CASSPRDRGRLETQYF
TRBV20-1	.	TRBJ1-4	.	TGCAGTGCTGATGACATCGAAAAACTGTTTTTT	CSADDIEKLFF
TRBV7-2	TRBD1	TRBJ1-5	.	TGTGCCAGCAGCTCAAGGACAGGGAGGAGCAATCAGCCCCAGCATTTT	CASSSRTGRSNQPQHF
TRBV7-3	TRBD1	TRBJ1-2	.	TGTGCCAGCAGCCGCGGGACAGGGGGCTATGGCTACACCTTC	CASSRGTGGYGYTF
TRBV15	.	TRBJ1-5	once	TGTGCCACCAGCAGAGATCTCGACAGGTCTAATCAGCCCCAGCATTTT	CATSRDLDRSNQPQHF
TRBV7-2	.	TRBJ2-7	.	TGTGCCAGCACCAAACGGCAGGGATCTTCCTACGAGCAGTACTTC	CASTKRQGSSYEQYF
TRBV5-1	.	TRBJ1-1	.	TGCGCCAGCAGCTCGGACAGCCAGAACACTGAAGCTTTCTTT	CASSSDSQNTEAFF
TRBV30	.	TRBJ1-6	once	TGTGCCTGGAGTGTACTCGCCGCGGCGAATTCACCCCTCCACTTT	CAWSVLAAANSPLHF
TRBV27	.	TRBJ1-1	.	TGTGCCAGCAGTCAACAGGGAGGGTGGTCCACTGAAGCTTTCTTT	CASSQQGGWSTEAFF
TRBV9	TRBD1	TRBJ2-2	.	TGTGCCAGCAGCGTAGCAACAGGGGAAGGAACCGGGGAGCTGTTTTTT	CASSVATGEGTGELFF
TRBV28	.	TRBJ1-2	.	TGTGCCAGCAGTTTCCTGAGGACGGGGAACTATGGCTACACCTTC	CASSFLRTGNYGYTF
TRBV10-3	.	TRBJ2-1	.	TGTGCCATCAGTGACGAGCGTTACAATGAGCAGTTCTTC	CAISDERYNEQFF
TRBV7-2	TRBD2	TRBJ2-5	.	TGTGCCAGCAGCCGAGGACTAGCGGGAGCAGAGACCCAGTACTTC	CASSRGLAGAETQYF
TRBV5-1	.	TRBJ1-2	few	TGCGCCAGCAGCTTGGGGACAGACTTCTATGGCTACACCTTC	CASSLGTDFYGYTF
TRBV7-2	.	TRBJ1-2	.	TGTGCCAGCAGCTTAGAAAGGGGCGCAGGCTACACCTTC	CASSLERGAGYTF
TRBV5-1	TRBD1	TRBJ2-2	.	TGCGCCAGCAGCTTTGATACAGGGGTCACCGGGGAGCTGTTTTTT	CASSFDTGVTGELFF
TRBV30	.	TRBJ2-7	.	TGTGCCTGGAGCGGGGGTGCGTCCTACGAGCAGTACTTC	CAWSGGASYEQYF
TRBV7-2	.	TRBJ1-1	.	TGTGCCAGCAGCTTAGACAGTTATACGGAAGCTTTCTTT	CASSLDSYTEAFF
TRBV28	.	TRBJ2-3	.	TGTGCCAGCAAGGTACCGGGGTTCGGAAGCACAGATACGCAGTATTTT	CASKVPGFGSTDTQYF
TRBV7-2	.	TRBJ1-6	.	TGTGCCAGCAGCTTCGGTAATTCACCCCTCCACTTT	CASSFGNSPLHF
TRBV6-6	.	TRBJ2-5	once	TGTGCCAGCAGTCCCAGGGGCCTGGGCGAGACCCAGTACTTC	CASSPRGLGETQYF
TRBV9	.	TRBJ1-6	.	TGTGCCAGCAGCGTATGGGGGGATAATAATTCACCCCTCCACTTT	CASSVWGDNNSPLHF
TRBV5-6	.	TRBJ1-3	.	TGTGCCAGCAGCCCCTTCAGAGGACAGATCTCTGGAAACACCATATATTTT	CASSPFRGQISGNTIYF
TRBV29-1	TRBD2	TRBJ2-3	.	TGCAGCGTTGTTATTAGATGGGCTAGCGGGGGCTTTATAGGCACAGATACGCAGTATTTT	CSVVIRWASGGFIGTDTQYF
TRBV28	TRBD1	TRBJ1-5	.	TGTGCCAGCAGTTCCGGACAGGGAAGGCAGCCCCAGCATTTT	CASSSGQGRQPQHF
TRBV5-1	.	TRBJ2-7	.	TGCGCCAGCAGCTGGGCAGACAGGATCCTCTACGAGCAGTACTTC	CASSWADRILYEQYF
TRBV6-6	.	TRBJ1-4	.	TGTGCCAGCATCTACGGGAGGACTAATGAAAAACTGTTTTTT	CASIYGRTNEKLFF